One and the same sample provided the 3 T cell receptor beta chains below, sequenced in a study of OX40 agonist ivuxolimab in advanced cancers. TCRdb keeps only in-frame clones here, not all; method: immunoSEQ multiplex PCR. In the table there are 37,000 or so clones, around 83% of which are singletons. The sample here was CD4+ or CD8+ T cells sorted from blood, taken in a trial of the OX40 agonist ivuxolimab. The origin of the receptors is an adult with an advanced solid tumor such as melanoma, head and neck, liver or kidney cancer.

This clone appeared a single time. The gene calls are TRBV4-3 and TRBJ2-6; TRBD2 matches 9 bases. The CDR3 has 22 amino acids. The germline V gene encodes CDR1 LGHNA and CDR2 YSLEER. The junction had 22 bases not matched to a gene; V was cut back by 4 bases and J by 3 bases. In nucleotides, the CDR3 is TGCGCCAGCAGCCCAAGCTTGGTAGCGGGGGTTCGGGTCTTTTTTGGGGCCAACGTCCTGACTTTC. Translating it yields CASSPSLVAGVRVFFGANVLTF.

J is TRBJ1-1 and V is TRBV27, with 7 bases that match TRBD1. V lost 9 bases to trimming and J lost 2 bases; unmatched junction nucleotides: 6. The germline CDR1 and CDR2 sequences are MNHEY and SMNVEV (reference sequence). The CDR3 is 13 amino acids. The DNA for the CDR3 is TGTGCCAGTGCGACAGGGATTAACACTGAAGCTTTCTTT. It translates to CASATGINTEAFF.

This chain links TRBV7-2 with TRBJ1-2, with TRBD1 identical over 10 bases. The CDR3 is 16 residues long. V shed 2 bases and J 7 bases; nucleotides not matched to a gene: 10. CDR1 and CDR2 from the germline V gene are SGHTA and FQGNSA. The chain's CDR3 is CASSLSVGQGESGYTF. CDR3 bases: TGTGCCAGCAGCTTAAGTGTTGGACAGGGGGAAAGTGGCTACACCTTC.